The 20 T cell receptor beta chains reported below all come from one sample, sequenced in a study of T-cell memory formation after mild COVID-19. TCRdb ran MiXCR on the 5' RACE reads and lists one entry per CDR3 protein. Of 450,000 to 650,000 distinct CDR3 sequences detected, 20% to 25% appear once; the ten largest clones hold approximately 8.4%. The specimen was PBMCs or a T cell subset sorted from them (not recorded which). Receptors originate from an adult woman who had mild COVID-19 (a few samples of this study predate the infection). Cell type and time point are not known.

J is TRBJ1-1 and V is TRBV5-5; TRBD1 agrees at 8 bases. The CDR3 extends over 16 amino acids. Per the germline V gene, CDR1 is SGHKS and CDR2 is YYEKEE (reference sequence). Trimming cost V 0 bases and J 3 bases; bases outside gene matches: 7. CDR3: CASSLGYRGSYTEAFF. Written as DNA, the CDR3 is TGTGCCAGCAGCTTGGGCTACAGGGGGTCCTACACTGAAGCTTTCTTT.

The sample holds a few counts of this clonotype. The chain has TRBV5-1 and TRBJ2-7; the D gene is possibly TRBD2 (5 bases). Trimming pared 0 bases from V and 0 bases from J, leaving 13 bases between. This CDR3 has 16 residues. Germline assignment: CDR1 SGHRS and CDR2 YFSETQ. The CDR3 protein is CASSLDAGLASYEQYF. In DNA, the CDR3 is TGCGCCAGCAGCTTGGATGCGGGCCTAGCCTCCTACGAGCAGTACTTC.

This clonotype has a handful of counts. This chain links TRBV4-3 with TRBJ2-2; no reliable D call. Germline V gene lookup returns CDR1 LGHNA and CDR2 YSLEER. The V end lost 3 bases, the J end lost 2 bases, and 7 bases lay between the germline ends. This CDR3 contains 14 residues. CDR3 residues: CASSHFSNTGELFF. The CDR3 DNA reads TGCGCCAGCAGCCATTTCAGTAACACCGGGGAGCTGTTTTTT.

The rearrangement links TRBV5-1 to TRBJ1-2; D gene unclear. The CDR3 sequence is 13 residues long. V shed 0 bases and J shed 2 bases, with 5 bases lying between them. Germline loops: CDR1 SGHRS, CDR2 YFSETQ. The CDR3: CASSLELNYGYTF. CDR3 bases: TGCGCCAGCAGCTTGGAGTTAAACTATGGCTACACCTTC.

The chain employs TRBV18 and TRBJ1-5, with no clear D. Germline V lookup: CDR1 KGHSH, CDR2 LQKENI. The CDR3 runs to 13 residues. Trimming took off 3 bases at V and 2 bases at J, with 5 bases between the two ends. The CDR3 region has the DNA TGTGCCAGCTCACCGTGGGGCAATCAGCCCCAGCATTTT. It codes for CASSPWGNQPQHF. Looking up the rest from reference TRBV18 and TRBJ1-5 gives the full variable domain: NAGVMQNPRHLVRRRGQEARLRCSPMKGHSHVYWYRQLPEEGLKFMVYLQKENIIDESGMPKERFSAEFPKEGPSILRIQQVVRGDSAAYFCASSPWGNQPQHFGDGTRLSIL.

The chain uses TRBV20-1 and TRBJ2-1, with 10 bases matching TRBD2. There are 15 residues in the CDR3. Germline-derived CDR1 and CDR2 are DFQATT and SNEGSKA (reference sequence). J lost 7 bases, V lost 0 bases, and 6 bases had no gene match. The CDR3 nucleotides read TGCAGTGCTAGAGATAGACTAGCGGGCGGGAATGAGCAGTTCTTC. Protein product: CSARDRLAGGNEQFF.

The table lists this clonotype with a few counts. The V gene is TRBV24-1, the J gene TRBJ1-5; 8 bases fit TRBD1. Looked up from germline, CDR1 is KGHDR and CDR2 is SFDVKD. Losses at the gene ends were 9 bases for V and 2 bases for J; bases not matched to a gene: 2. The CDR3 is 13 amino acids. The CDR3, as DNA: TGTGCCACCGGGACAGGTGGCAATCAGCCCCAGCATTTT. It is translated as CATGTGGNQPQHF.

For the CDR3, the DNA is TGCAGTGCCCCATTAGAACACAATGAGCAGTTCTTC. Protein sequence: CSAPLEHNEQFF. This chain links TRBV20-1 with TRBJ2-1; D gene ambiguous. Trimming took 6 bases from V and 5 from J, leaving 11 bases between them. Germline V gene data show CDR1 as DFQATT and CDR2 as SNEGSKA (reference sequence). This CDR3 spans 12 amino acids.

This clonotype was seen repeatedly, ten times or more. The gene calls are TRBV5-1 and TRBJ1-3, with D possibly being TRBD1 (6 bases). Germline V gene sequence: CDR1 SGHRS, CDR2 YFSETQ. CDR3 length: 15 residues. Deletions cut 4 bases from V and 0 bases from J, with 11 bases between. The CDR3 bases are TGCGCCAGCAGCGTAGGACAGTCCTCTGGAAACACCATATATTTT. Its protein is CASSVGQSSGNTIYF.

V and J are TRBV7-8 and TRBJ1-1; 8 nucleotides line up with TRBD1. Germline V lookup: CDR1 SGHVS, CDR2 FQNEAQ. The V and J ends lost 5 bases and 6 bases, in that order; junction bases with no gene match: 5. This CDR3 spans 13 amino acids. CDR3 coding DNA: TGTGCCAGCAGCACGGGACAGGCCTCTGAAGCTTTCTTT. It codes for CASSTGQASEAFF.

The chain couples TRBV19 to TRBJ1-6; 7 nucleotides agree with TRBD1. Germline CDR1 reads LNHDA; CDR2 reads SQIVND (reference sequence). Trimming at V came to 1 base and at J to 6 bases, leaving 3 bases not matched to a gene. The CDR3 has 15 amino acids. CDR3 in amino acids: CASSIGNRGNSPLHF. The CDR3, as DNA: TGTGCCAGTAGTATAGGGAACAGGGGTAATTCACCCCTCCACTTT.

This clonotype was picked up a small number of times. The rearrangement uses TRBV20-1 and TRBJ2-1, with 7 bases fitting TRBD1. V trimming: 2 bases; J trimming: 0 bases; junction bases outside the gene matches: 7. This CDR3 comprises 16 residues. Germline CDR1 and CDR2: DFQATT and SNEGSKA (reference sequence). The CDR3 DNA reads TGCAGTGCTAGACCCCTGGGACAGAGCTCCTACAATGAGCAGTTCTTC. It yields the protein CSARPLGQSSYNEQFF.

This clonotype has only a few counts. The CDR3: CASSYSSRFGKTQYF. The CDR3 DNA reads as TGTGCCAGCAGTTACTCGAGCAGGTTCGGCAAGACCCAGTACTTC. The chain employs TRBV6-6 and TRBJ2-5; D gene ambiguous. The CDR3 runs 15 residues. Between the trimmed V and J ends, which lost 0 bases and 6 bases, there was a span of 14 bases. Per the germline V gene, CDR1 is MNHNY and CDR2 is SVGAGI (reference sequence).

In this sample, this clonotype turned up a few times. The CDR3 protein is CASRGTGRHEQYF. Written as DNA, the CDR3 is TGTGCCAGTAGGGGGACAGGTCGGCACGAGCAGTACTTC. This chain links TRBV19 with TRBJ2-7, with 8 bases identical to TRBD1. The CDR3 is 13 residues long. Germline V gene lookup returns CDR1 LNHDA and CDR2 SQIVND (reference sequence). J was trimmed by 5 bases and V by 6 bases; bases with no gene match: 6. The full variable domain, completed using reference TRBV19 and TRBJ2-7, is DGGITQSPKYLFRKEGQNVTLSCEQNLNHDAMYWYRQDPGQGLRLIYYSQIVNDFQKGDIAEGYSVSREKKESFPLTVTSAQKNPTAFYLCASRGTGRHEQYFGPGTRLTVT.

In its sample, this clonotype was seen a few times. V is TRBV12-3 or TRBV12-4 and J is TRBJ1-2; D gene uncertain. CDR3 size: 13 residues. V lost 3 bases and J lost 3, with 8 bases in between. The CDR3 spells CASSLLGDYGYTF. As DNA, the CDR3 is TGTGCCAGCAGTTTGTTGGGCGACTATGGCTACACCTTC.

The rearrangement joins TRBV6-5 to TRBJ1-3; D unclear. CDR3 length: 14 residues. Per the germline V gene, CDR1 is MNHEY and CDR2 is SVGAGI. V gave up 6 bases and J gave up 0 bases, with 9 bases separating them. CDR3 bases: TGTGCCAGCAGGGAACTGTACTCTGGAAACACCATATATTTT. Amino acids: CASRELYSGNTIYF.

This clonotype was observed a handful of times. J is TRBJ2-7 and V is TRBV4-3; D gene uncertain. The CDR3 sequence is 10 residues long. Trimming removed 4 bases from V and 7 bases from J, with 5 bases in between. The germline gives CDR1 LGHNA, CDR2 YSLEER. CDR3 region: CASSPGEQYF. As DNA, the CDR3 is TGCGCCAGCAGCCCTGGAGAGCAGTACTTC.

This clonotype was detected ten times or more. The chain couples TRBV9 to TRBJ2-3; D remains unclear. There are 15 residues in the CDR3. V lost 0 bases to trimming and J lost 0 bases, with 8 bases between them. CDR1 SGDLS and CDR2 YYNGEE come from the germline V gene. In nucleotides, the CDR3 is TGTGCCAGCAGCGTAGGGGTGACGAGCACAGATACGCAGTATTTT. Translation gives CASSVGVTSTDTQYF.

The CDR3 sequence is CASSSAWGGTEAFF. CDR3 sequence (DNA): TGTGCCAGCAGCTCCGCGTGGGGGGGGACTGAAGCTTTCTTT. The rearrangement joins TRBV5-4 to TRBJ1-1; a weak D match, TRBD1 (5 bases). The germline V gene has CDR1 SGHNT and CDR2 YYREEE (reference sequence). The CDR3 is 14 residues long. V lost 3 bases, J lost 5 bases, and 14 bases lay in between.

CDR3 amino acids: CSVVGQALSGANVLTF. CDR3 nucleotides: TGCAGCGTTGTGGGACAGGCCCTTTCCGGGGCCAACGTCCTGACTTTC. The genes are TRBV29-1 and TRBJ2-6; TRBD1 aligns across 8 bases. Germline V gives CDR1 SQVTM, CDR2 ANQGSEA. V was clipped by 4 bases and J by 4 bases; unmatched bases: 9. This CDR3 spans 16 amino acids.